Sequencing of this T cell receptor (beta chain) was carried out in a study of TIL therapy for anti-PD-1-resistant metastatic lung cancer. Overall study context: Median patient age was about 50, ranging about 35-80 years.

The sample holds one count of this clone. The time point was: pre-treatment sample, taken before nivolumab and TIL therapy. The tumor samples were excised metastases, mostly pleural nodules or supraclavicular lymph nodes. Tumor harvest preceded PD-1/PD-L1 blockade, followed by nivolumab treatment. Stage 4 NSCLC adults joined between 2017 and January 2020. This was the immunoSEQ v3 assay. Sequencing depth was about 2 million read pairs for survey level, roughly 4.5-6.5 million for deep. Repertoires were generated with immunoSEQ multiplex PCR, while TCRdb's copy carries only in-frame clones and drops some. The repertoire holds approximately 6,600 clones, with around three fifths as singletons. This CDR3 is 14 amino acids long. V lost 1 base, J lost 2 bases, and 8 bases lay in between. Germline CDR1 is SEHNR and CDR2 is FQNEAQ (reference sequence).

This chain links TRBV7-9 with TRBJ2-5; either TRBD1 or TRBD2 may fit D (5 bases each). Material: tumor tissue, obtained at baseline. The TCR was taken from a person aged 25 to 85 with non-small cell lung cancer. The CDR3 protein is CASSLGDGQETQYF. For the CDR3, the DNA is TGTGCCAGCAGCTTAGGGGACGGGCAAGAGACCCAGTACTTC.